These 3 T cell receptor beta chains were all obtained from the same sample, sequenced in a study of CD8+ T cells in alopecia areata. Stated treatment: oral pan-JAK inhibitor, 5-10 mg twice daily. Extracted RNA was reverse transcribed into cDNA, the sequencing template. Repertoires were generated with immunoSEQ multiplex PCR, while TCRdb's copy carries only in-frame clones and drops some. Here the sample spans under 200,000 clones, less than 80% being singletons. The material sequenced was CD4+ T cells sorted from blood, taken at week 24, from a patient treated with tofacitinib. All receptors come from a human donor with alopecia areata.

This chain connects TRBV29-1 to TRBJ2-7, with 10 bases aligning to TRBD1. Unmatched junction bases numbered 7, after V lost 1 base and J lost 7 bases. The CDR3 consists of 14 residues. Germline CDR1 SQVTM, CDR2 ANQGSEA. CDR3 nucleotides: TGCAGCGTTGAAGCCCTCCGGACAGGGGGTGAGCAGTACTTC. It encodes CSVEALRTGGEQYF.

The chain is built from TRBV23-1 and TRBJ1-6, with no clear D. TRBV23-1 is given ORF status, its function remaining uncertain. This CDR3 has 12 residues. V was shortened by 2 bases and J by 13 bases, with 9 bases between the two germline ends. The CDR3 loop reads CASSQPERPLHF. Here the CDR3 DNA reads TGCGCCAGCAGTCAACCGGAGAGGCCCCTCCACTTT.

The chain recombines TRBV7-2 with TRBJ2-3; D assignment may be TRBD1 or TRBD2 (5 bases each). The germline V gene encodes CDR1 SGHTA and CDR2 FQGNSA. The length of the CDR3 is 14 residues. V was clipped by 9 bases and J by 4 bases, with 17 bases between them. DNA of the CDR3: TGTGCCAGTCCTGAGTGGGGGAAAGCAGATACGCAGTATTTT. Its protein product is CASPEWGKADTQYF.